These 11 T cell receptor beta chains were sequenced from one sample in a study of T-cell memory formation after mild COVID-19. One entry per CDR3 protein results from TCRdb running MiXCR on the 5' RACE reads. Of about 350,000 distinct CDR3 sequences in the sample, 25% to 30% were seen once. Sequenced: PBMCs or a T cell subset sorted from them (not recorded which). The receptors derive from an adult woman who had mild COVID-19 (a few samples of this study predate the infection). Cell type and time point are not known.

The chain combines TRBV7-8 with TRBJ1-3; possibly TRBD1 for D (5 bases). V was shortened by 5 bases and J by 2 bases, with 16 bases between the two germline ends. Germline loops: CDR1 SGHVS, CDR2 FQNEAQ. The CDR3 totals 16 residues. The CDR3 nucleotides read TGTGCCAGCAGCCCACTCGGAGGGGAGGCTGGAAACACCATATATTTT. Translating gives CASSPLGGEAGNTIYF.

This chain joins TRBV20-1 and TRBJ2-7; a weak D match, TRBD2 (5 bases). This CDR3 is 13 amino acids long. The germline gives CDR1 DFQATT, CDR2 SNEGSKA (reference sequence). The V gene lost 1 base and the J gene lost 0 bases, with 7 bases spanning the gap. In DNA, the CDR3 is TGCAGTGCTAGAGGGAGGATCTCCTACGAGCAGTACTTC. Amino acid sequence: CSARGRISYEQYF.

The table lists this clonotype with a few counts. The V gene is TRBV11-1, the J gene TRBJ2-5; tentatively, D is TRBD1 or TRBD2 (6 bases each). Germline CDR1 SGHAT, CDR2 FQDESV (reference sequence). The CDR3 is 15 residues long. The germline V and J ends were trimmed by 3 bases and 5 bases, with 16 bases remaining between them. The CDR3: CASSFSPGATETQYF. In nucleotides, the CDR3 is TGTGCCAGCAGCTTTTCCCCGGGGGCTACGGAGACCCAGTACTTC.

The V and J genes are TRBV12-3 or TRBV12-4 and TRBJ1-4; 8 bases are a match to TRBD1. Trimming cost V 6 bases and J 8 bases; bases outside gene matches: 8. The CDR3 length is 14 residues. CDR3 DNA: TGTGCCAGCAGGGGAACAGGGGGAAGAGAAAAACTGTTTTTT. It yields the protein CASRGTGGREKLFF.

This chain joins TRBV7-9 and TRBJ2-1; no firm D call. The CDR3 loop spans 13 amino acids. The V gene's germline CDR1 is SEHNR and CDR2 FQNEAQ (reference sequence). Trimming took off 1 base at V and 13 bases at J, with 14 bases between the two ends. For the CDR3, the DNA is TGTGCCAGCAGCTTAGGGGTGCTTCAGCGTCAGTTCTTC. This translates into CASSLGVLQRQFF.

In this sample, this clonotype turned up a few times. CDR3 coding DNA: TGTGCCAGCAGCCTTCGTACAGGGAAGACTGGAAACACCATATATTTT. It translates to CASSLRTGKTGNTIYF. J is TRBJ1-3 and V is TRBV7-3; the D gene is possibly TRBD1 (6 bases). Looked up from germline, CDR1 is SGHTA and CDR2 is FQGTGA. The CDR3 is made up of 16 amino acids. Trimming removed 5 bases from V and 2 bases from J, with 16 bases in between.

CDR3 sequence reads: CSARERPRGRDTQYF. CDR3 DNA sequence: TGCAGTGCTAGAGAAAGACCGAGAGGACGGGATACGCAGTATTTT. The gene calls are TRBV20-1 and TRBJ2-3; D uncertain. V shed 0 bases and J shed 6 bases, with 16 bases lying between them. The CDR3 is 15 residues long. Germline assignment: CDR1 DFQATT and CDR2 SNEGSKA (reference sequence).

In this sample, this clonotype turned up a few times. The rearrangement uses TRBV2 and TRBJ2-3; 9 bases map to TRBD1. The CDR3 has 17 residues. V trimming: 7 bases; J trimming: 2 bases; junction bases outside the gene matches: 13. CDR1 and CDR2 (germline): SNHLY, FYNNEI. The CDR3 nucleotides are TGTGCCAGCAAGGAATCCACCGGGACAGGGCCCACAGATACGCAGTATTTT. This gives the protein CASKESTGTGPTDTQYF.

This clonotype was seen a few times. The rearrangement uses TRBV20-1 and TRBJ1-2, with no clear D. From germline, CDR1 is DFQATT and CDR2 SNEGSKA (reference sequence). V was pared by 4 bases and J by 7 bases, with 13 bases between. This CDR3 comprises 12 residues. This CDR3 is CSANLQVGGYTF. The CDR3 coding sequence is TGCAGTGCTAACTTACAAGTCGGTGGCTACACCTTC.

The rearrangement links TRBV5-6 to TRBJ2-7, with TRBD1 as a possible D gene (6 bases). Trimming stripped 2 bases from V and 2 bases from J, with 8 bases between. Germline V CDR1 and CDR2: SGHDT, YYEEEE. CDR3 length equals 13 residues. The DNA for the CDR3 is TGTGCCAGCAGCTTCCAGGGGACCTACGAGCAGTACTTC. It yields the protein CASSFQGTYEQYF.

This clonotype was counted a few times. V and J are TRBV5-1 and TRBJ1-6; tentative D call: TRBD1 (5 bases). This CDR3 is built from 15 residues. V lost 3 bases and J 6 bases, leaving 13 bases between the germline ends. The germline CDR1 and CDR2 sequences are SGHRS and YFSETQ. CDR3 nucleotides: TGCGCCAGCAGCTCCCTCCCAGGGATTAATTCACCCCTCCACTTT. Translation: CASSSLPGINSPLHF.